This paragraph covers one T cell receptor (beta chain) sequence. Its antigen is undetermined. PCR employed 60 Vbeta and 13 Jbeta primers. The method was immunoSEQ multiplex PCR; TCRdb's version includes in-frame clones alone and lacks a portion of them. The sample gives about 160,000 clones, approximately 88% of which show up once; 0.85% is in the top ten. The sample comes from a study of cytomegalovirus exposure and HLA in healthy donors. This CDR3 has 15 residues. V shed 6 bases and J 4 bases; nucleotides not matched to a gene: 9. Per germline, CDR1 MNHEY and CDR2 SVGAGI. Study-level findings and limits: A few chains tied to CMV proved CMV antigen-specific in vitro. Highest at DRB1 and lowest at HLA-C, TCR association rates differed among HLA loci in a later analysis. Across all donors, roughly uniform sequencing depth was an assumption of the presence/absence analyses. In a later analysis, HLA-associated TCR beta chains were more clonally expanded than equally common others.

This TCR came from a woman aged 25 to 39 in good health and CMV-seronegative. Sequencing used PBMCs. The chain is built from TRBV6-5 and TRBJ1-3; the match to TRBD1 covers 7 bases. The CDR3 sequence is CASRATGDAGNTIYF. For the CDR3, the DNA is TGTGCCAGCAGGGCAACAGGGGATGCAGGAAACACCATATATTTT.